Sequencing of this T cell receptor (beta chain) was carried out in a study of blood T cell repertoires in COVID-19. Across the study: PBMCs, B-cell-depleted T cells, or T cells were the source of the cDNA or gDNA that made up the material.

Germline CDR1 reads MDHEN; CDR2 reads SYDVKM. The CDR3 totals 16 residues. The trim removed 7 bases at V and 2 bases at J, leaving 10 bases unmatched. Enrolment of Seattle patients took place during active infection, and they were followed longitudinally. In the authors' workflow: Reference gene primer amplification in the assay estimated nucleated cell counts. Libraries were prepared by immunoSEQ multiplex PCR; TCRdb keeps only in-frame clonotypes and omits some of them. V, J and clone size are those of that table, while D and trimming were read from the DNA. Here the sample spans about 130,000 clones, roughly 86% being singletons.

Sequencing was done on a sample of peripheral blood. This clonotype was sampled from a woman between 70 and 85 years old with COVID-19, enrolled during active disease. The J gene is TRBJ2-3, the V gene TRBV28; 9 bases match TRBD1. CDR3 amino acids: CASTQAGQGLTDTQYF. CDR3 sequence (DNA): TGTGCCAGCACTCAGGCGGGACAGGGACTCACAGATACGCAGTATTTT.